The T cell receptor beta chain described here comes from a study of T cells after posttransplantation cyclophosphamide. The study's findings and limits: TRB overlap between skin or GI tissue T cells and blood was limited. Later blood repertoires were often dominated by clones from the donor CD8+ memory compartment.

This clone appeared many times. Its specificity is unknown. The method was immunoSEQ multiplex PCR; TCRdb's version includes in-frame clones alone and lacks a portion of them. This sample comprises under 50,000 clones, none seen once only. The junction had 1 base not matched to a gene; V was cut back by 5 bases and J by 6 bases. This CDR3 is 12 amino acids long. Per the germline V gene, CDR1 is SEHNR and CDR2 is FQNEAQ (reference sequence). The receptor was isolated from a woman aged 45-65 years in good health and a related stem cell transplant donor. The chain uses TRBV7-9 and TRBJ1-1; 9 bases match TRBD1. The sequenced sample consisted of PBMCs. The CDR3 DNA is TGTGCCAGCAGCCGGACAGGGGCTGAAGCTTTCTTT. This gives the protein CASSRTGAEAFF.